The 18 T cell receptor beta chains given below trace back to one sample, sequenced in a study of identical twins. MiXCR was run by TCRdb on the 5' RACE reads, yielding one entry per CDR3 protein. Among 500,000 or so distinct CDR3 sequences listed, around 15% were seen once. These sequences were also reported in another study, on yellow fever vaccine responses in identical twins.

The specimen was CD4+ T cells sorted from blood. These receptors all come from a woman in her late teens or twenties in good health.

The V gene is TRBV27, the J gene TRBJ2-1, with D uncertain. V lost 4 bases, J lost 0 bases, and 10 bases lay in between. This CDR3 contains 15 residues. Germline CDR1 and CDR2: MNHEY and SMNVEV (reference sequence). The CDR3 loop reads CASSSQGLSYNEQFF. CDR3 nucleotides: TGTGCCAGCAGTTCCCAAGGCCTCTCCTACAATGAGCAGTTCTTC.

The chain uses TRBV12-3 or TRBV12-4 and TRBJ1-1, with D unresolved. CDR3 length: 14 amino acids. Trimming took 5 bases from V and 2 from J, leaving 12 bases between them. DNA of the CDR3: TGTGCCAGCAGTCTAGAATGGAGAAACACTGAAGCTTTCTTT. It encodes CASSLEWRNTEAFF.

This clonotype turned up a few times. CDR3 protein: CASSEILTHTDTQYF. Here the CDR3 DNA reads TGTGCCAGTAGTGAGATATTAACGCACACAGATACGCAGTATTTT. This chain uses TRBV19 with TRBJ2-3; D remains unclear. V gave up 5 bases and J gave up 2 bases, with 14 bases separating them. Germline V lookup: CDR1 LNHDA, CDR2 SQIVND (reference sequence). This CDR3 spans 15 amino acids.

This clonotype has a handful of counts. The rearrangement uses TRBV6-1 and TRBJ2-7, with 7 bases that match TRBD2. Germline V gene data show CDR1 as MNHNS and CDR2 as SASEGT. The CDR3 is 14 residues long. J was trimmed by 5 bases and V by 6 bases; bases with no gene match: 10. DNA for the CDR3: TGTGCCAGCAGGCCATATCTAGCGGATAACGAGCAGTACTTC. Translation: CASRPYLADNEQYF.

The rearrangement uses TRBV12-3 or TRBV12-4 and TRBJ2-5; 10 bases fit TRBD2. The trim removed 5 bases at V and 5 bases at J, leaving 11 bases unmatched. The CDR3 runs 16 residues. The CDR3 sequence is CASSGISGGTAETQYF. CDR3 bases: TGTGCCAGCAGTGGGATTAGCGGGGGGACGGCTGAGACCCAGTACTTC.

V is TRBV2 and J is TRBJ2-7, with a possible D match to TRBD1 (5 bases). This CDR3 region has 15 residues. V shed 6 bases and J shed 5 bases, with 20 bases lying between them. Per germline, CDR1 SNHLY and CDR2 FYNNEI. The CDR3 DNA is TGTGCCAGCAGCCTCCACCCAGGGCCGTTGGACGAGCAGTACTTC. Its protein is CASSLHPGPLDEQYF.

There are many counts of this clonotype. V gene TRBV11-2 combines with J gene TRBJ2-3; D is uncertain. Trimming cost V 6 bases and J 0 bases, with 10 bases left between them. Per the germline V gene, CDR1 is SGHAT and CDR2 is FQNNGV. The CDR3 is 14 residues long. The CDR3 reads CASSPKSSTDTQYF. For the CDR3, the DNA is TGTGCCAGCAGTCCGAAGTCGAGCACAGATACGCAGTATTTT.

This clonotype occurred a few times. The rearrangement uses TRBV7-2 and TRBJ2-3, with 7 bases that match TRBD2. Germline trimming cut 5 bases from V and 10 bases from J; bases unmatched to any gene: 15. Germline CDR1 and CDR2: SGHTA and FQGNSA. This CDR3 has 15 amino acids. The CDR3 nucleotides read TGTGCCAGCAGCCCCAGCGGGGATCCCGAAAGGGCGCAGTATTTT. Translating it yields CASSPSGDPERAQYF.

The CDR3 DNA is TGTGCCAGTAGTTCCTCTAGGACAGGGGAGAACACTGAAGCTTTCTTT. This codes for CASSSSRTGENTEAFF. The chain recombines TRBV19 with TRBJ1-1; TRBD1 aligns across 9 bases. The CDR3 extends over 16 amino acids. Trimming at V came to 5 bases and at J to 1 base, leaving 8 bases not matched to a gene. Looked up from germline, CDR1 is LNHDA and CDR2 is SQIVND (reference sequence).

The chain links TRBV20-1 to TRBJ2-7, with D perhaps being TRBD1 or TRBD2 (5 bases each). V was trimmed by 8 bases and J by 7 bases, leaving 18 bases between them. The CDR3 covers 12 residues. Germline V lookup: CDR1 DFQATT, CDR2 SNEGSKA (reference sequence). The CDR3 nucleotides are TGCAGTACCGGGACCACCGCGAGGGAGCAGTACTTC. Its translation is CSTGTTAREQYF.

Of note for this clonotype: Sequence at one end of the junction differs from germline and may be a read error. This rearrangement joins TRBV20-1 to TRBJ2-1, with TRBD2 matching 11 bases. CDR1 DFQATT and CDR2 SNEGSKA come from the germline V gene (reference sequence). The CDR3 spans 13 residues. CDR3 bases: TGCAGTGCTACTAGCGGGGGGTACAATGAGCAGCTCTTC. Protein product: CSATSGGYNEQLF.

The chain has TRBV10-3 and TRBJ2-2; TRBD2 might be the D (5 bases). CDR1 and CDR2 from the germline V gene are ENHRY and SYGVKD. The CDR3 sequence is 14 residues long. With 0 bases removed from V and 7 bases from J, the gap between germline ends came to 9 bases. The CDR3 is CAISESRGIGELFF. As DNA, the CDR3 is TGTGCCATCAGTGAGTCTCGGGGTATCGGGGAGCTGTTTTTT.

Here the CDR3 DNA reads TGTGCCAGCTCACCACCGGTTGGAGGTGGTTCGAACGGGGAGCTGTTTTTT. The encoded protein is CASSPPVGGGSNGELFF. The chain combines TRBV18 with TRBJ2-2; tentatively, D is TRBD2 (5 bases). Trimming took off 0 bases at V and 7 bases at J, with 18 bases between the two ends. Germline V gene lookup returns CDR1 KGHSH and CDR2 LQKENI. This CDR3 region has 17 residues.

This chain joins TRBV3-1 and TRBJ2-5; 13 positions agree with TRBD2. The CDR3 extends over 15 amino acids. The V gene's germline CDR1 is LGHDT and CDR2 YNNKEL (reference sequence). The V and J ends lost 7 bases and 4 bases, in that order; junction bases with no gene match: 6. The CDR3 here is CASTTSGGGAETQYF. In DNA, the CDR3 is TGTGCCAGCACCACTAGCGGGGGGGGAGCAGAGACCCAGTACTTC.

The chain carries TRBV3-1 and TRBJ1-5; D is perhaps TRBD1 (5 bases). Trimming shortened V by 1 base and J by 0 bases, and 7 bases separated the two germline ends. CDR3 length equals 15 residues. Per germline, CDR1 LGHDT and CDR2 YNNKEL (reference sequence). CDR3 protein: CASSQVQGSNQPQHF. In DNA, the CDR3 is TGTGCCAGCAGCCAAGTTCAGGGTAGCAATCAGCCCCAGCATTTT.

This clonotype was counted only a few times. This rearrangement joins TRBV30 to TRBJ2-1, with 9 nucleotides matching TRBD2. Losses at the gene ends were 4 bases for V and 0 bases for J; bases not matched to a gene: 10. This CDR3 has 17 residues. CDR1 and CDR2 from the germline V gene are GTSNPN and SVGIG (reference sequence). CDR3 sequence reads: CAWTAALTSGSYNEQFF. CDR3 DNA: TGTGCCTGGACCGCCGCCTTGACTAGCGGCTCCTACAATGAGCAGTTCTTC.

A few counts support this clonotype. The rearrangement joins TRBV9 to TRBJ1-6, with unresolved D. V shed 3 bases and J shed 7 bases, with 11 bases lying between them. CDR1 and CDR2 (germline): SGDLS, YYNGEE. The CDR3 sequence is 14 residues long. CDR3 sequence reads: CASSARLGNSPLHF. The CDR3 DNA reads TGTGCCAGCAGCGCCAGACTGGGGAATTCACCCCTCCACTTT.

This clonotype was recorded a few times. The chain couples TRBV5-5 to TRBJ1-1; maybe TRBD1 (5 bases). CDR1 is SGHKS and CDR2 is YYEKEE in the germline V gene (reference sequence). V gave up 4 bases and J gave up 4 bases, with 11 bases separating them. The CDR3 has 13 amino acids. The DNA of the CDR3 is TGTGCCAGCAGCGTGGGACCGGTCACTGAAGCTTTCTTT. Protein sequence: CASSVGPVTEAFF.